This TCR delta chain emerged from a study of γδ T cells in repeated Plasmodium falciparum infection. The wider study: Malian children with intense seasonal malaria exposure were compared with matched Australian children. Samples were taken at baseline, before some infections, and 21 days after each.

Bulk repertoires came from Vgamma9/Vdelta2+ or Vdelta2-negative gammadelta T cells flow-sorted from PBMC. This clone showed up just a few times. Its cognate antigen is unknown. Since a far larger clone is one base different, this is likely a read error. The same CDR3 is also encoded by other DNA sequences in this sample. The trim removed 3 bases at V and 10 bases at J, leaving 20 bases unmatched. Germline V gene data show CDR1 as TSWWSYY and CDR2 as QGS. This CDR3 is built from 17 residues. Study results and limitations: Over time and infection, Vgamma9/Vdelta2+ repertoires remained highly stable and polyclonal. Compared with Australian children, Malian Vdelta2-negative repertoires seemed more clonal, less diverse, less shared.

TCRdb re-called the multiplex PCR reads with CATT. The table includes under 65,000 delta-chain clones, 1.7% detected once. Sample: gamma-delta T cells from blood. J is TRDJ1 and V is TRDV1; 7 nucleotides line up with TRDD2. The J gene, missing from TCRdb, was assigned here through DNA to germline matching. This receptor was identified in a pool of human donors (malaria-infected and uninfected, not separated). CDR3 DNA: TGTGCTCTTGGGGAGACTTCCTATCTCCCGCAAGAAGGTGGACTCATCTTT. Translated, it gives CALGETSYLPQEGGLIF.